This record concerns one T cell receptor beta chain sequence. Its specific antigen is unknown. No much larger clonotype is one base removed from it; base qualities were not supplied. The sample comes from a study of cytomegalovirus exposure and HLA in healthy donors (TCRdb year 2017). As for the study more broadly: In an earlier analysis of 587 of the donors, 250 to 300 Gb of sequence data and 95 million to 130 million unique TCR beta sequences from about 179 million T cells were reported. An early release covering roughly 640 HLA-typed donors comprised about 300 gigabases of sequencing data and approximately 80 million unique TCR sequences. Among the roughly 400 genotyped donors, about 83% belonged to the genetic ancestry cluster associated with self-reported Caucasian donors. The study aimed to test whether cataloging public T cell receptors could reveal signatures of past pathogen exposure. The study profiled the T cell repertoires of 666 subjects by immunosequencing and related them to cytomegalovirus serostatus. In addition to the first cohort of around 670 subjects, a separate validation cohort of some 120 different subjects was used. The study combined high-throughput TCR immunosequencing, statistical association of individual TCRs with disease status, and machine learning to predict cytomegalovirus infection status. A later analysis re-analyzed previously published TCR beta repertoires from roughly 600 donors and added high-resolution HLA genotyping to study TCR occurrence patterns. In the later analysis, no new phenotypic data were used to find candidate immune exposures; instead, reliance was placed on TCR beta sequences and their occurrence across donors. An earlier analysis of about 600 of the donors used high-throughput TCR beta sequencing to judge whether each TCR beta V gene segment behaved as functional or pseudogenic. Alongside the repertoire data, information on donor age, sex, ethnicity and CMV serostatus was compiled. A later genetic analysis took genome-wide SNP genotypes for 398 of the 666 donors and used that subset as a discovery cohort. All discovery cohort repertoires had been generated on a single sequencing platform. HLA typing covered class I and class II loci at four-digit resolution. The number of donors typed differed by locus, with about 620-630 for A, B, C, DRB1 and DQB1, 522 for DQA1, 600 to 610 for DPA1, and some 440 for DPB1. A few DR-DQ haplotypes were treated as single units for association and clustering because of strong linkage in the cohort. Among some 400 genotyped donors of the cohort, an average of 235,054 unique TCR beta nucleotide sequences were sequenced per donor, 15% to 20% of them non-productive. Findings and caveats that apply to the study as a whole: A later analysis found that most CMV-associated TCR beta chains appeared HLA-restricted, with HLA associations seemingly driven largely by CMV exposure. An association between a missense DCLRE1C variant and V-gene and J-gene trimming of TCR beta chains was found in a later genetic analysis and replicated in an independent cohort. A group of highly shared sequence variants was considered likely to be a technical artifact of the sequencing pipeline. Only TCR beta chains were sequenced in this cohort, and the absence of alpha or paired-chain data limited detectable features. A later analysis reported that several top co-occurrence clusters appeared linked to parvovirus B19, influenza, CMV and Epstein-Barr virus. A later analysis found that HLA-associated TCR beta chains were more clonally expanded and had lower generation probabilities than equally common non-associated chains. Because counts were too low, 15 or so rarely observed V segments, including chromosome 9 orphons, were excluded from the earlier analysis of under 650 of the donors. In an earlier analysis of around 600 of the donors, most TCR beta V segments were observed in productive rearrangements about 87% or about 30% of the time, broadly matching IMGT annotations. Linkage disequilibrium might explain the correlated functional status among segregating V segments, but an unknown experimental factor could not be excluded. The study gave a list of 150 to 200 TCR beta chains associated with cytomegalovirus. The classifier was reported to diagnose cytomegalovirus status with high specificity and sensitivity in both the original and validation cohorts. Immune exposure information for the cohort was limited to CMV serostatus. According to a later analysis, TCR association rates differed among HLA loci, with DRB1 alleles showing the most associated TCRs and HLA-C alleles showing the fewest. HLA typing was unavailable for some donors at each locus, so association tests used only the typed subset. A further reported finding was that TCR beta sequences accurately predicted the HLA-A and HLA-B alleles for most subjects in the first cohort. In vitro tests confirmed that a few of the cytomegalovirus-associated TCR beta chains recognize cytomegalovirus antigens. Assigning TCR associations to individual alleles was difficult when HLA alleles, especially DR and DQ, strongly co-occurred. Compared with the approximately 720-donor mean, donors in an Asian-associated ancestry cluster had fewer N-insertions in productive TCRs, according to a later genetic analysis. Presence/absence analyses assumed roughly uniform sequencing depth across donors, an assumption that may not hold. Specific HLA alleles were associated with 16,951 TCR beta sequences at a false discovery rate of 0.05 in a later analysis. Across donors, most TCR sequences were observed very rarely, whereas some public TCRs were present in many individuals. It was suggested by the authors that the approach could potentially be generalized to other disease states and immunological phenotypes.

In total, roughly 670 healthy bone marrow donors made up the cohort. At the time of sampling, all cohort members were nominally healthy, though unrecorded immune exposures were likely present. The donor was CMV seropositive and was included in the group of some 290 seropositive cohort members. A peripheral blood sample was collected from each donor, and TCR beta sequencing was performed on peripheral blood mononuclear cells. The Qiagen DNeasy Blood Extraction Kit was used to extract genomic DNA from the blood cell samples. Receptors were amplified or captured by the immunoSEQ multiplex PCR assay. The multiplex PCR relied on a mix of 60 forward primers for TCR Vbeta segments and 13 reverse primers for TCR Jbeta segments. Amplification of the CDR3 region of rearranged TCR beta genes was performed with a multiplex PCR assay on genomic DNA. On the Illumina HiSeq System, the amplified TCR beta libraries were sequenced as 87-base-pair reads. The authors' pipeline ran thus. In a later analysis, roughly 80 million unique TCR beta chains were counted across the 650 to 750 repertoires, and around 11 million of these chains were shared by at least two donors. Raw reads were error-corrected and collapsed into unique sequences with a nearest-neighbor algorithm that merged closely related sequences to remove PCR and sequencing errors. Alignment of CDR3 sequences to IMGT reference sequences was used to assign V, D and J gene segments. For a sequence to be retained, a match of at least six nucleotides was required to both a V gene segment and a J gene segment. A rearrangement counted as productive if the CDR3 had no stop codons and remained in frame with V and J, and every other rearrangement counted as non-productive. CDR3 was defined according to IMGT convention as the region running from the second conserved V-encoded cysteine to the conserved J-encoded phenylalanine. Sequences without an unambiguous match to a single V gene segment were excluded from the earlier analysis of about 600 of the donors. An earlier analysis of a few hundred of the donors called V segments functional above 56.7% productive rearrangements and segregating when the between-donor standard deviation exceeded 5%. To diagnose cytomegalovirus status from the catalog of TCR beta chain sequences, a statistical classification framework was built. In a later analysis, V and J genes were assigned by comparing TCR nucleotide sequences against IMGT/GENE-DB human TR gene sequences. In a later analysis, CDR3 sequences and most-parsimonious VDJ recombination scenarios were assigned using the TCRdist pipeline. In a later analysis, each TCR beta chain was defined by its CDR3 amino acid sequence together with its V-gene family, and reads lacking a unique V-gene family were excluded. To address suspected cross-contamination and a sequencing artifact, a later analysis removed a few hundred highly shared, low-generation-probability nucleotide sequences. For each public chain, a later analysis derived a clonal expansion index from normalized ranks of inferred template counts within each repertoire. Generation probabilities in a later analysis came from a VDJ recombination model fitted to out-of-frame rearrangements, and those results were checked against IGoR. In a later analysis, hypergeometric tests were used to score TCR-TCR, TCR-HLA and TCR-CMV co-occurrence, with a repertoire-size bias correction applied to TCR pairs. A later analysis estimated false discovery rates by permuting HLA or CMV assignments 20 times. A later analysis grouped co-occurring TCRs with DBSCAN, adding TCRdist sequence similarity when clustering within HLA-allele-positive subsets. Repertoires with fewer than 30,000 or more than 120,000 public chains, plus five repertoires with anomalous nucleotide sharing, were excluded from co-occurrence clustering. As stored in TCRdb, this immuneACCESS dataset retains in-frame rearrangements with V and J assigned. A fraction of the clones does not appear; measured against another copy, unresolved V genes explain less than half of the discrepancy, and the remainder lacks a known reason. V and J calls plus clone size are reproduced from that table; the DNA served to infer D and trimming. Across this sample there are 80,000 or so clones, with about 60% seen only once. Around 5% of the sample lies in the top ten.

The receptor was isolated from a young man in good health and CMV-seropositive. The sample comprised PBMCs.

The CDR3 amino acid sequence is: CSVDSGTGVTETQYF. The bases read TGCAGCGTCGATTCCGGGACAGGTGTTACGGAGACCCAGTACTTC. The chain is made from TRBV29-1 and TRBJ2-5, with TRBD1 matching 8 junction bases. The CDR3 spans 15 residues, from the cysteine through the phenylalanine. The read is trimmed to its CDR3 DNA, 45 bases read in frame from base 1. Trimming leaves V shorter by 6 bases and J shorter by 5 bases, with the junction holding 14 bases beyond the gene matches. CDR1 SQVTM and CDR2 ANQGSEA are derived from the germline V gene.